The 7 T cell receptor beta chains reported below all come from one sample, sequenced in a study of blood T cell repertoires in COVID-19. The table came from immunoSEQ multiplex PCR; TCRdb's copy has only in-frame clones and leaves some out. In the table there are around 84,000 clones, about 68% of which are singletons. The sequenced material came from peripheral blood. These TCRs come from a man aged 50 to 60 with active or convalescent COVID-19.

The V and J genes are TRBV29-1 and TRBJ1-2, with TRBD1 as a possible D gene (6 bases). The V gene lost 4 bases and the J gene lost 0 bases, with 18 bases spanning the gap. Germline CDR1 reads SQVTM; CDR2 reads ANQGSEA. The CDR3 consists of 16 residues. Here the CDR3 DNA reads TGCAGCGTTGGACTGGGGGCAAGATCATCTAACTATGGCTACACCTTC. It is translated as CSVGLGARSSNYGYTF.

This clone was seen a few times. The chain uses TRBV6-5 and TRBJ2-7; no definite D call. Between the trimmed V and J ends, which lost 6 bases and 5 bases, there was a span of 5 bases. The CDR3 spans 10 residues. The germline V gene has CDR1 MNHEY and CDR2 SVGAGI. CDR3 protein: CASSFHEQYF. The DNA of the CDR3 is TGTGCCAGCAGCTTTCACGAGCAGTACTTC.

There are a few counts of this clone. This rearrangement joins TRBV3-1 (or the pseudogene TRBV3-2) to TRBJ1-1; no reliable D call. The length of the CDR3 is 14 residues. V lost 7 bases and J lost 1, with 13 bases in between. Germline CDR1 and CDR2: LGHDT and YNNKEL (reference sequence). CDR3 residues: CASNLLSSNTEAFF. The DNA for the CDR3 is TGTGCCAGCAACCTCCTTAGTTCGAACACTGAAGCTTTCTTT.

This clone is judged medium-sized (0.01 to 0.1%). J is TRBJ2-7 and V is TRBV2, with D maybe TRBD1 (6 bases). Deletions cut 6 bases from V and 0 bases from J, with 15 bases between. This CDR3 spans 15 amino acids. The germline gives CDR1 SNHLY, CDR2 FYNNEI. CDR3 sequence reads: CASSPTTGSSYEQYF. The CDR3 nucleotides are TGTGCCAGCAGCCCTACCACAGGGTCCTCCTACGAGCAGTACTTC.

This chain connects TRBV19 to TRBJ1-1; TRBD1 matches at 7 bases. The CDR3 is made up of 14 amino acids. Per the germline V gene, CDR1 is LNHDA and CDR2 is SQIVND (reference sequence). Trimming removed 5 bases from V and 0 bases from J; junction bases left unmatched: 3. DNA of the CDR3: TGTGCCAGTAGTCCAGGGACAGTGAACACTGAAGCTTTCTTT. This gives the protein CASSPGTVNTEAFF.

The CDR3 coding sequence is TGTGCCAGCAGCCACGTCCTGACAGGGGGAAACAATGAGCAGTTCTTC. This sequence encodes CASSHVLTGGNNEQFF. J is TRBJ2-1 and V is TRBV3-1 (or the pseudogene TRBV3-2), with 9 positions matching TRBD1. V shed 3 bases and J 5 bases; nucleotides not matched to a gene: 8. The CDR3 runs 16 residues. Germline-derived CDR1 and CDR2 are LGHDT and YNNKEL (reference sequence).

J is TRBJ1-4 and V is TRBV11-2; 8 nucleotides match TRBD1. Germline values: CDR1 SGHAT, CDR2 FQNNGV. The length of the CDR3 is 16 residues. The trim removed 3 bases at V and 4 bases at J, leaving 7 bases unmatched. CDR3 coding DNA: TGTGCCAGCAGCTTCCGAAGGACAGGGAGTAATGAAAAACTGTTTTTT. Amino acid sequence: CASSFRRTGSNEKLFF.